Below are 18 T cell receptor beta chains sequenced from a single sample in a study of control samples from healthy donors and cancer patients. Sequencing was performed with immunoSEQ multiplex PCR; in TCRdb, only in-frame clones are kept and a portion is missing. The profile shows 150,000 to 200,000 clones, 75% to 95% of them singletons. Sequencing used blood. The receptors shown here come from a woman aged 40 to 55 in good health.

This clone turned up a few times. This sequence joins TRBV19 and TRBJ2-5, with D perhaps matching TRBD2 (6 bases). CDR1 is LNHDA and CDR2 is SQIVND in the germline V gene (reference sequence). Between the trimmed V and J ends, which lost 4 bases and 5 bases, there was a span of 14 bases. CDR3 length: 14 residues. As DNA, the CDR3 is TGTGCCAGTAGTAATTGGGGAGGAGGCGAGACCCAGTACTTC. This translates into CASSNWGGGETQYF.

The V and J genes are TRBV7-9 and TRBJ2-7; D remains unclear. Trimming took off 5 bases at V and 6 bases at J, with 17 bases between the two ends. The CDR3 runs 14 residues. Germline CDR1 SEHNR, CDR2 FQNEAQ (reference sequence). The CDR3 DNA sequence: TGTGCCAGCAGCCTCGGCTCTAAGTTACTCGAGCAGTACTTC. This sequence encodes CASSLGSKLLEQYF.

The chain has TRBV27 and TRBJ1-1; 9 nucleotides line up with TRBD1. Unmatched junction bases numbered 3, after V lost 3 bases and J lost 4 bases. This CDR3 is built from 14 residues. Germline V gene lookup returns CDR1 MNHEY and CDR2 SMNVEV (reference sequence). CDR3 in amino acids: CASSFATGGTEAFF. The CDR3 DNA sequence: TGTGCCAGCAGTTTCGCGACAGGGGGCACTGAAGCTTTCTTT.

This chain connects TRBV5-1 to TRBJ2-3; weak D call: TRBD1 (6 bases). The CDR3 is 13 residues long. The germline V gene encodes CDR1 SGHRS and CDR2 YFSETQ. V was shortened by 2 bases and J by 5 bases, with 9 bases between the two germline ends. In nucleotides, the CDR3 is TGCGCCAGCAGCTTCTCAGGGGTAGATACGCAGTATTTT. Protein sequence: CASSFSGVDTQYF.

The chain is built from TRBV18 and TRBJ2-3; D unresolved. With 2 bases removed from V and 3 bases from J, the gap between germline ends came to 9 bases. The CDR3 has 14 amino acids. From germline, CDR1 is KGHSH and CDR2 LQKENI. Written as DNA, the CDR3 is TGTGCCAGCTCACCATCTGGGGATACAGATACGCAGTATTTT. It translates to CASSPSGDTDTQYF.

This chain joins TRBV5-1 and TRBJ2-2; the D gene is possibly TRBD1 (6 bases). This CDR3 has 13 residues. Looked up from germline, CDR1 is SGHRS and CDR2 is YFSETQ. The V and J ends lost 7 bases and 0 bases respectively, with 7 bases between them. The CDR3 DNA follows: TGCGCCAGCGGGACAACGAACACCGGGGAGCTGTTTTTT. The encoded protein is CASGTTNTGELFF.

The rearrangement uses TRBV10-1 and TRBJ2-3; 8 bases are a match to TRBD1. Trimming took 7 bases from V and 2 from J; bases not matched to a gene: 17. The CDR3 spans 18 residues. Per germline, CDR1 WNHNN and CDR2 SYGVQD (reference sequence). This CDR3 reads CASTPRRGTGENTDTQYF. CDR3 bases: TGCGCCAGCACTCCCCGAAGGGGGACAGGCGAAAACACAGATACGCAGTATTTT.

The rearrangement joins TRBV20-1 to TRBJ1-3; tentatively, D is TRBD1 (5 bases). Trimming left V 3 bases short and J 0 bases short, with 12 bases between. The CDR3 has 15 amino acids. The germline V gene encodes CDR1 DFQATT and CDR2 SNEGSKA (reference sequence). CDR3 nucleotide sequence: TGCAGTGCTAGTTCCGGGACGAGCTCTGGAAACACCATATATTTT. Amino acid sequence: CSASSGTSSGNTIYF.

The chain uses TRBV3-1 (or the pseudogene TRBV3-2) and TRBJ2-3; D possibly corresponds to TRBD2 (7 bases). Germline values: CDR1 LGHDT, CDR2 YNNKEL (reference sequence). The ends were cut back, 4 bases at V and 1 base at J, with 15 bases in the middle. The CDR3 has 16 residues. The DNA of the CDR3 is TGTGCCAGCAGCCTTTATCGGGGGGCGGGCACAGATACGCAGTATTTT. As protein: CASSLYRGAGTDTQYF.

The CDR3 spells CATSRAGVSNSPLHF. CDR3 nucleotide sequence: TGTGCCACCAGCAGAGCCGGGGTCAGCAATTCACCCCTCCACTTT. The V call is TRBV15, the J call TRBJ1-6; D remains unclear. Germline CDR1 reads LNHNV; CDR2 reads YYDKDF (reference sequence). This CDR3 comprises 15 residues. Trimming shortened V by 1 base and J by 7 bases, and 11 bases separated the two germline ends.

The chain uses TRBV7-2 and TRBJ2-1; D gene uncertain. Per the germline V gene, CDR1 is SGHTA and CDR2 is FQGNSA. Trimming stripped 4 bases from V and 6 bases from J, with 16 bases between. There are 15 residues in the CDR3. The CDR3 region is CASSYGHYSVNEQFF. The CDR3 nucleotides read TGTGCCAGCAGCTATGGGCACTACTCGGTCAATGAGCAGTTCTTC.

This chain uses TRBV5-3 with TRBJ1-5, with unresolved D. Being an ORF, TRBV5-3 has a function that is uncertain. Deletions cut 0 bases from V and 0 bases from J, with 4 bases between. The CDR3 consists of 14 residues. Written as DNA, the CDR3 is TGTGCCAGAAGCTTGGACTTTAGCAATCAGCCCCAGCATTTT. It is translated as CARSLDFSNQPQHF.

The genes are TRBV5-6 and TRBJ2-3; TRBD2 aligns across 7 bases. Looked up from germline, CDR1 is SGHDT and CDR2 is YYEEEE. The CDR3 length is 12 residues. The V segment lost 4 bases and the J segment 9 bases; nucleotides outside the gene matches: 5. The CDR3 region is CASSATGGTQYF. CDR3 nucleotides: TGTGCCAGCAGCGCTACCGGGGGGACGCAGTATTTT.

The V and J genes are TRBV6-6 and TRBJ1-3; 11 positions match TRBD1. Per the germline V gene, CDR1 is MNHNY and CDR2 is SVGAGI (reference sequence). The V segment lost 5 bases and the J segment 4 bases; nucleotides outside the gene matches: 4. This CDR3 has 15 amino acids. CDR3 DNA sequence: TGTGCCAGCAGTCAGGACAGGGGGCGAGGAAACACCATATATTTT. It specifies CASSQDRGRGNTIYF.

The J gene is TRBJ1-2, the V gene TRBV6-5, with TRBD1 matching 9 bases. The CDR3 consists of 14 residues. Germline-derived CDR1 and CDR2 are MNHEY and SVGAGI. Trimming removed 2 bases from V and 7 bases from J; junction bases left unmatched: 5. CDR3 sequence reads: CASSYGTGLAGYTF. Written as DNA, the CDR3 is TGTGCCAGCAGTTACGGGACAGGGTTGGCTGGCTACACCTTC.

CDR3 region: CASSLFGITEAFF. The CDR3 nucleotides are TGCGCCAGCAGCTTGTTCGGGATCACTGAAGCTTTCTTT. V usage is TRBV5-1 and J usage is TRBJ1-1; the D is unclear. The V end lost 1 base, the J end lost 4 bases, and 8 bases lay between the germline ends. Germline CDR1 SGHRS, CDR2 YFSETQ. This CDR3 has 13 residues.

This clone showed up just once. V and J are TRBV12-5 and TRBJ2-5; D is possibly TRBD2 (5 bases). Trimming removed 0 bases at V and 7 bases at J, with 15 bases between. The CDR3 has 15 amino acids. The germline CDR1 and CDR2 sequences are LGHNT and FRNRAP. The CDR3 loop is CASGLVAGKDGTQYF. The CDR3 DNA is TGTGCTAGTGGTTTGGTCGCCGGGAAAGACGGGACCCAGTACTTC.

The chain couples TRBV13 to TRBJ1-1; possibly TRBD1 for D (6 bases). This CDR3 has 19 residues. CDR1 and CDR2 from the germline V gene are PRHDT and FYEKMQ (reference sequence). Trimming stripped 5 bases from V and 3 bases from J, with 28 bases between. The DNA of the CDR3 is TGTGCCAGCAGCCTAAGTCGGGGAGGGGCCGCAGGGGAATACACTGAAGCTTTCTTT. As protein: CASSLSRGGAAGEYTEAFF.